This T cell receptor beta chain was sequenced during a study of long-term antiretroviral therapy in people with HIV. At least one PBMC sample before ART and at least two after were required. As regards this clone: The antigen is undetermined.

Whole-study results and caveats: All time points showed a repertoire dominated by clones expanded before ART. Following ART, diversity rose but still fell short of transplant donor controls.

The libraries were made with immunoSEQ v3.0 at survey level. Data came from immunoSEQ multiplex PCR; TCRdb stores just in-frame clones and leaves some out. The table lists tens of thousands of clones, about three quarters of them singletons. The CDR3 sequence is 14 residues long. The V gene's germline CDR1 is KGHSH and CDR2 LQKENI. The germline V and J ends were trimmed by 3 bases and 7 bases, with 13 bases remaining between them. The sample consisted of unsorted PBMCs, taken 1.5 years before starting antiretroviral therapy. This chain uses TRBV18 with TRBJ1-5; D may be TRBD1 (6 bases). This TCR derives from a man between 18 and 29 years old with HIV. The CDR3 nucleotides read TGTGCCAGCTCACCCCAGGACAGAAGACAGCCCCAGCATTTT. This sequence encodes CASSPQDRRQPQHF.